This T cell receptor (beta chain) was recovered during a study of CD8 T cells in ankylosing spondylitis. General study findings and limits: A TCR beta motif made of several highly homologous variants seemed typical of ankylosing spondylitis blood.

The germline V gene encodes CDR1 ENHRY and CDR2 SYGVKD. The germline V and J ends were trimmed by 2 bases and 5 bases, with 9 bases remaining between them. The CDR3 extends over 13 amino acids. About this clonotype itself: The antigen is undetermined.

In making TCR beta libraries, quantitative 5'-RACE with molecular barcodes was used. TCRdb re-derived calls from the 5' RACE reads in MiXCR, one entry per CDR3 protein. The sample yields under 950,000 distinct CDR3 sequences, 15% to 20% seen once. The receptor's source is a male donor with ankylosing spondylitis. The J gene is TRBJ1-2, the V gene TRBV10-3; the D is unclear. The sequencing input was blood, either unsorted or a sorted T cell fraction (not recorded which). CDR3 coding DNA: TGTGCCATCAGTGAGGAGCAGGATTATGGCTACACCTTC. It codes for CAISEEQDYGYTF.